The next 8 T cell receptor beta chains were all read from a single sample in a study of glioma-infiltrating T cells after dendritic cell vaccination. Sequencing used immunoSEQ multiplex PCR; TCRdb keeps in-frame clones, though not all of them. The sample shows roughly 60,000 clones, approximately 86% of them seen only once. Time point noted: after dendritic cell vaccination, including at tumor progression/relapse. The material sequenced was blood, taken after dendritic cell vaccination. Receptors were obtained from a human donor with glioblastoma.

This sequence joins TRBV2 and TRBJ1-1, with a tentative D call TRBD1 (5 bases). This CDR3 region has 13 residues. V lost 6 bases and J lost 0, with 8 bases in between. The germline V gene has CDR1 SNHLY and CDR2 FYNNEI. The chain's CDR3 is CASRGRMNTEAFF. The CDR3 nucleotides are TGTGCCAGCAGGGGGCGTATGAACACTGAAGCTTTCTTT.

The gene calls are TRBV5-4 and TRBJ2-3, with 12 bases lining up with TRBD2. The junction had 6 bases not matched to a gene; V was cut back by 4 bases and J by 3 bases. Per germline, CDR1 SGHNT and CDR2 YYREEE (reference sequence). This CDR3 spans 16 amino acids. In DNA form, the CDR3 reads TGTGCCAGCAGCCCCGGACTAGCGGGATGGACAGATACGCAGTATTTT. Protein: CASSPGLAGWTDTQYF.

A single count supports this clone. The chain is built from TRBV10-3 and TRBJ1-2; tentatively, D is TRBD1 (5 bases). The CDR3 extends over 14 amino acids. Deletions cut 4 bases from V and 2 bases from J, with 11 bases between. Germline V lookup: CDR1 ENHRY, CDR2 SYGVKD. This CDR3 reads CAISVGSGNYGYTF. CDR3 coding DNA: TGTGCCATCAGTGTGGGGTCAGGGAACTATGGCTACACCTTC.

The V and J genes are TRBV6-5 and TRBJ2-5; perhaps TRBD1 as D (6 bases). The CDR3 loop spans 12 amino acids. Germline CDR1 is MNHEY and CDR2 is SVGAGI. Deletions cut 2 bases from V and 5 bases from J, with 6 bases between. CDR3 sequence reads: CASSYGQETQYF. The CDR3 DNA is TGTGCCAGCAGTTACGGACAGGAGACCCAGTACTTC.

The chain couples TRBV7-2 to TRBJ2-7; TRBD2 aligns across 11 bases. Trimming cost V 5 bases and J 3 bases; bases outside gene matches: 9. The CDR3 length is 16 residues. Germline V gene lookup returns CDR1 SGHTA and CDR2 FQGNSA. The CDR3 bases are TGTGCCAGCAGCCCAATAGCGGGGGGGCTTTTCTACGAGCAGTACTTC. It specifies CASSPIAGGLFYEQYF.

This chain connects TRBV5-4 to TRBJ2-3; TRBD2 might be the D (7 bases). This CDR3 region has 14 residues. Germline values: CDR1 SGHNT, CDR2 YYREEE (reference sequence). Trimming cost V 3 bases and J 4 bases, with 12 bases left between them. The CDR3 region is CASSSEGGADTQYF. CDR3 nucleotides: TGTGCCAGCAGCTCGGAGGGGGGGGCAGATACGCAGTATTTT.

The CDR3 region has the DNA TGTGCCAGCAGACTGGACAGGGTTGGCGGCTACACCTTC. Its translation is CASRLDRVGGYTF. This chain connects TRBV27 to TRBJ1-2; 8 bases match TRBD1. V gave up 6 bases and J gave up 8 bases; unmatched junction bases: 8. The CDR3 consists of 13 residues. In germline, CDR1 is MNHEY, CDR2 SMNVEV (reference sequence).

This clone was detected only a few times. The V gene is TRBV5-8, the J gene TRBJ1-5; D is possibly TRBD1 (5 bases). V gave up 1 base and J gave up 7 bases, with 18 bases separating them. The CDR3 covers 16 residues. Germline CDR1 is SGHTS and CDR2 is YDEGEE. CDR3 DNA sequence: TGTGCCAGCAGCTTGCTATTCTCAGGGAATACCCAGCCCCAGCATTTT. It translates to CASSLLFSGNTQPQHF.